This T cell receptor beta chain was documented in a study of blood T cell repertoires in COVID-19. The age range of participants was about 18 to 100 years, with residence in some 25 US areas. In assigning cohorts, the study relied on participant-reported clinical history. Donors in Cohort 3 counted as recovered after two negative PCRs, clearance, or symptom resolution. Looked up from germline, CDR1 is MNHEY and CDR2 is SVGAGI. V lost 2 bases to trimming and J lost 1 base, with 14 bases between them. This CDR3 contains 16 residues. In the authors' workflow: Counts of nucleated cells, estimated from reference gene primer amplification, were obtained. The assay was immunoSEQ multiplex PCR, and TCRdb's table has in-frame clones only and misses some. D and trimming were read from the DNA, whereas the V and J calls and clone size are those reported in that table. The repertoire holds 240,000 or so clones, with more than 75% as singletons.

The source is a woman aged 50 to 60 who had recovered from COVID-19. V gene TRBV6-5 combines with J gene TRBJ1-1; D is perhaps TRBD1 (6 bases). The sequencing sample was made of PBMCs or T cells enriched from blood (not recorded which). The CDR3 nucleotides are TGTGCCAGCAGTTACGAACAGGGTGTTCCGAACACTGAAGCTTTCTTT. Amino acid sequence: CASSYEQGVPNTEAFF.